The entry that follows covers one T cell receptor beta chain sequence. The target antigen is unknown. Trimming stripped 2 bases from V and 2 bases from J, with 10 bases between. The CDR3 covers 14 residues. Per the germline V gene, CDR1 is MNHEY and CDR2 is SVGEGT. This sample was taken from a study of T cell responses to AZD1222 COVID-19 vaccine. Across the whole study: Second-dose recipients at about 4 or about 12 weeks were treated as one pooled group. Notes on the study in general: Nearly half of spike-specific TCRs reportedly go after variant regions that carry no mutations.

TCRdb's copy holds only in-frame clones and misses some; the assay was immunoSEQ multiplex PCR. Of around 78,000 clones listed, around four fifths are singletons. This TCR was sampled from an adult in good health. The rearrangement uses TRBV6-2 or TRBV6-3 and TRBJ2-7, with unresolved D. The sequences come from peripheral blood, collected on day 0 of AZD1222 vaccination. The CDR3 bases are TGTGCCAGCAGTTACAAGGACGACGCCTACGAGCAGTACTTC. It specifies CASSYKDDAYEQYF.